The text below deals with one TCR beta chain. This clone appeared a single time. Its antigen has not been determined. No base qualities exist here, and no much larger clone lies one base off it. Unstimulated PBMCs, after thawing, were stained for CD3, CD4 and CD8 and then FACS-sorted into CD3+CD4+ and CD3+CD8+ populations. Each of the 8 studied subjects was randomized to immunosuppression withdrawal. The Qiagen DNeasy Blood and Tissue Kit was used for genomic DNA isolation. This record comes from a study of T cell clones after liver transplantation (dated by TCRdb to between 2018 and 2021). As for the study more broadly: ITN030ST, the source of the samples, was a randomized trial that attempted immunosuppression withdrawal within 2 years of liver transplantation. Blood samples were collected pre-transplant, pre-randomization before withdrawal, and post-randomization after either full withdrawal or failed withdrawal. Third party-reactive TCRbeta sequences from pre-transplant MLRs were also identified as an antigen-independent comparator for donor-reactive sequences. Tolerance meant complete immunosuppression withdrawal for at least one year without liver enzymes rising beyond twice the upper limit of normal. Three of the eight recipients were HCV-positive; the others were transplanted for non-autoimmune, non-viral indications. The subjects received no induction therapy and were kept on standard immunosuppression until randomization at 12-24 months post-transplant. Donor-reactive T cell clones were identified by TCRbeta sequencing following a pre-transplant mixed lymphocyte reaction and were subsequently tracked in post-transplant blood. The study cohort included 8 liver transplant recipients, of whom 3 were classified as tolerant and 5 as non-tolerant.

What the research found in general, with its limitations: Low numbers of available donor cells limited the measurable donor-reactive repertoire in two subjects. A greater decline was seen for donor-reactive sequences than for third party-reactive sequences, suggesting partial antigen-specific deletion unrelated to withdrawal success. Because no allograft tissue specimens were available, donor-reactive T cells may have migrated into the graft instead of being deleted. Circulating donor-reactive CD4 TCRbeta sequences fell significantly post-transplant in most of the 8 subjects, irrespective of tolerance or HCV status. Conclusions were preliminary, limited by small, heterogeneous patient numbers and non-standardized post-transplant time points. Once repertoire turnover was taken into account, donor-reactive detection showed a significant reduction for CD4 in 7 of 8 subjects and for CD8 in 8 of 8.

Frozen genomic DNA underwent high-throughput TCRbeta CDR3 sequencing by immunoSEQ, including PCR amplification, mapping, bias correction and internal controls. On the authors' methods: Only productive rearrangements were retained, with each unique TCRbeta sequence defined by its CDR3 nucleotide sequence together with its V and J gene. A sequence counted as donor-reactive only if the sequence showed at least 5-fold expansion in CFSE-low cells compared with unstimulated pre-transplant cells and had a frequency of at least 0.01%. To ensure at least 90% detection power, minimum frequency thresholds were set for each subject based on that subject's lowest-template unstimulated sample. Jensen-Shannon divergence between the top 1000 TCRbeta sequences post-transplant and pre-transplant was used to measure repertoire turnover. Two-sided Fisher's exact tests were used to test for changes in the detection of donor-reactive sequences. TCRdb holds this immuneACCESS table with in-frame rearrangements only. Some clones are missing; in checked studies, unresolved V genes explain under half, and the rest has no known cause. That table is the source of V, J and clone size, and D and trimming were worked out from the DNA. In all, the sample holds about 120,000 clones, and 75% to 95% of those were seen once. The ten largest clones capture around 0.86% of the sample.

Trimming removed 0 bases from V and 1 base from J, leaving 7 bases between the germline ends. Its CDR3 holds 14 amino acids, cysteine through phenylalanine. Only the CDR3 DNA is retained, 42 bases long and in frame from the first base. The CDR1 and CDR2 encoded by the germline V gene are SGDLS and YYNGEE. The sequencing used CD4+ T cells from blood, collected 12 months after liver transplant. The clonotype was recovered from a human patient who received a liver transplant. Following a transplant, a fraction of the T cells may be traceable to the graft donor. Recombination linked TRBV9 to TRBJ1-1; the D gene remains uncertain. The CDR3 is CASSVGNRNTEAFF. The DNA sequence is given as TGTGCCAGCAGCGTAGGGAACAGGAACACTGAAGCTTTCTTT.